This note documents a single T cell receptor beta chain sequence. Its cognate antigen has yet to be identified. Per-base quality was not reported, and no clone a single base away is much larger than it. V and J are truncated by 7 bases and 5 bases respectively, leaving an intervening sequence of 10 bases. The CDR3 contains 13 residues, cysteine and phenylalanine counted. Left in the record is the CDR3 DNA by itself, 39 bases read in frame from the first base. CDR1 and CDR2, looked up from the germline V gene, are KGHDR and SFDVKD. The sample belongs to a study of molecular identifiers for immune sequencing clone quantification (dated by TCRdb to 2016 to 2019). The study in broad terms: For a replicate experiment, RNA from approximately 20,000 or 98,000 naive CD8 T cells was divided into five aliquots, and four of the five aliquots were sequenced. This methods study used CD8 T cells to benchmark TCR RNA copy counting and molecular-identifier clustering-based TCR repertoire sequencing (MIDCIRS).

What the work shows at the level of the full study, not this receptor alone: The sizes of highly expanded clones could end up underestimated when identical TCR molecules share a barcode. The naive libraries included spiked-in Jurkat TCR RNA (fewer than eleven copies' worth), and this RNA is not part of the donor repertoire. Clones above 20 RNA copies held over 99% of molecules in CMV-specific effector cells but under 1% in naive cells. Modeling gave about 3.2 recovered TCR RNA copies per cell versus roughly 10 by digital PCR, implying around 30% capture efficiency. Even against a background of 750,000 to 1,000,000 naive CD8 T cells, spiked-in Jurkat TCR RNA amounting to a single cell's worth was reported to be detectable. When barcode sub-clustering was omitted, TCR diversity was inflated by chimeric consensus sequences, with chimeras reaching as high as 47%.

Library generation was performed with PCR. Instrument on record: NextSeq 500. Bulk TCR libraries were made following a previously described method, with the TCR primers given in Table S5. Purification of total RNA was performed with the Qiagen AllPrep DNA/RNA kit. Before analysis, reads from multiple sequencing runs of the same library were pooled. Per the original workflow: Reads were retained only if the reads had an exact TCR constant sequence, and the retained reads were trimmed to 150 nt and grouped according to their 12-nt molecular barcodes. Reads in each barcode group were sub-clustered using a 15% Levenshtein threshold, and a quality-weighted consensus sequence was built for each RNA molecule. Non-functional sequences were removed, as were lower-count sequences one edit away from another. Based on fitting two negative binomial distributions, any barcode sub-cluster with under 20% of the maximum read count was discarded. TCRdb trimmed the raw reads at Q25, called clones with MiXCR and kept productive beta chains. Rows matching on CDR3 protein sequence are summarized as one entry with the most common DNA and genes. These V and J calls originate from TCRdb's pipeline instead of the authors' own analysis. In all, the sample holds approximately 590,000 distinct CDR3 sequences, and around 25% of those were seen once. The ten most abundant clones make up about 0.78% of the sample.

Naive CD8 T cell libraries were made from around 18,000 to 910,000 sorted cells using 10%, 30% or 50% of purified RNA. Naive CD8 T cells, defined as CD8+CD4-CCR7+CD45RA+, were FACS-sorted into RLT Plus buffer on a BD FACSAria II. Detection sensitivity was tested by spiking Jurkat RNA equal to roughly 9 TCR copies' worth into samples containing about 18,000-1,000,000 naive CD8 T cells. Enrichment of CD8 T cells was done with RosetteSep CD8+ T Cell Enrichment Cocktail plus Ficoll-Paque, and ACK red cell lysis came afterward. The receptor comes from a human donor in good health. Some libraries in this study had Jurkat cell RNA spiked in. The chain links TRBV24-1 with TRBJ2-2; TRBD2 is a possible D gene, resting on 5 matching bases. Sequenced material: naive CD8+ T cells from blood, with Jurkat cell RNA spiked in. Read against the paper, the sample's cell subset or site label means: FACS-sorted CD8+CD4-CCR7+CD45RA+ naive T cells. This receptor carries the CDR3 CATRTRETGELFF. The nucleotide sequence reads as follows: TGTGCCACCAGGACAAGGGAGACCGGGGAGCTGTTTTTT.